What follows are 21 T cell receptor beta chains derived from one specimen sequenced in a study of T-cell reconstitution after alpha-beta-depleted transplantation in children. Unique molecular identifiers were used to barcode this TCRbeta library. A single record per CDR3 protein comes from TCRdb applying MiXCR to the PCR reads. Among some 600,000 distinct CDR3 sequences listed, roughly 15% were seen once. The sequenced sample was PBMCs from the stem cell graft donor, obtained from the stem cell graft. These receptors all stem from a human donor who donated a stem cell graft to a child with acute myeloid leukemia.

The chain is built from TRBV10-3 and TRBJ2-7, with TRBD2 as a possible D gene (6 bases). This CDR3 has 14 residues. Germline V gives CDR1 ENHRY, CDR2 SYGVKD. V lost 3 bases and J 4 bases, leaving 13 bases between the germline ends. CDR3 region: CAISDPGVGYEQYF. The CDR3 nucleotides read TGTGCCATCAGTGACCCGGGGGTAGGGTACGAGCAGTACTTC.

In its sample, this clonotype was seen a few times. The chain joins TRBV7-2 to TRBJ1-2, with 7 bases fitting TRBD1. J gave up 4 bases and V 1 base, and 3 bases lay outside the gene matches. The CDR3 totals 14 residues. Germline CDR1 reads SGHTA; CDR2 reads FQGNSA. Here the CDR3 DNA reads TGTGCCAGCAGCTTAGTGCCAGGGGGCTATGGCTACACCTTC. Encoded protein: CASSLVPGGYGYTF.

This chain joins TRBV6-1 and TRBJ2-7; TRBD2 is a possible D gene (5 bases). Germline loops: CDR1 MNHNS, CDR2 SASEGT. The CDR3 length is 13 residues. V was cut by 2 bases and J by 4 bases, with 9 bases left in between. The DNA for the CDR3 is TGTGCCAGCAGTGAACACGGACTTTACGAGCAGTACGTC. Protein: CASSEHGLYEQYV.

This clonotype has at least ten counts. The chain's CDR3 is CASSLDRRGYTF. The CDR3 DNA is TGTGCCAGCAGCTTAGACAGGCGCGGCTACACCTTC. The V and J genes are TRBV7-9 and TRBJ1-2; possibly TRBD1 for D (5 bases). The CDR3 runs 12 residues. Germline CDR1 SEHNR, CDR2 FQNEAQ (reference sequence). The V and J ends lost 1 base and 8 bases respectively, with 8 bases between them. Together with reference TRBV7-9 and TRBJ1-2, the CDR3 gives the full variable domain: DTGVSQNPRHKITKRGQNVTFRCDPISEHNRLYWYRQTLGQGPEFLTYFQNEAQLEKSRLLSDRFSAERPKGSFSTLEIQRTEQGDSAMYLCASSLDRRGYTFGSGTRLTVV.

This clonotype has ten or more counts. The chain joins TRBV29-1 to TRBJ2-1, with TRBD1 matching 9 bases. Germline CDR1 is SQVTM and CDR2 is ANQGSEA. CDR3 length equals 13 residues. The ends lost 5 bases at V and 8 bases at J; junction bases unmatched: 7. The CDR3 DNA reads TGCAGCGTTCTTCCGGGACAGGGCTATGAGCAGTTCTTC. Translating it yields CSVLPGQGYEQFF.

The sample holds many counts of this clonotype. The genes are TRBV29-1 and TRBJ1-1; 7 bases line up with TRBD1. Germline-derived CDR1 and CDR2 are SQVTM and ANQGSEA. CDR3 length: 13 amino acids. After removal of 6 bases from V and 1 base from J, the junction contained 5 bases not matched to a gene. The CDR3 sequence is CSVETGRNTEAFF. In DNA, the CDR3 is TGCAGCGTGGAGACAGGGAGGAACACTGAAGCTTTCTTT.

The chain joins TRBV7-9 to TRBJ2-5; D not resolved. Per germline, CDR1 SEHNR and CDR2 FQNEAQ (reference sequence). The V gene lost 5 bases and the J gene lost 2 bases, with 12 bases spanning the gap. There are 14 residues in the CDR3. The CDR3 DNA follows: TGTGCCAGCAGCCAAGGTATAGGGCAAGAGACCCAGTACTTC. This translates into CASSQGIGQETQYF.

This clonotype showed up just a few times. This chain connects TRBV4-1 to TRBJ2-7; TRBD1 aligns across 8 bases. With V trimmed by 11 bases and J by 5 bases, 5 bases remained unmatched. This CDR3 has 11 amino acids. Per the germline V gene, CDR1 is MGHRA and CDR2 is YSYEKL. In DNA, the CDR3 is TGCGCCTCACGACAGGGGAACGAGCAGTACTTC. Its translation is CASRQGNEQYF.

The sample holds many counts of this clonotype. The chain has TRBV20-1 and TRBJ2-5; 9 bases match TRBD2. Germline assignment: CDR1 DFQATT and CDR2 SNEGSKA (reference sequence). Losses at the gene ends were 4 bases for V and 5 bases for J; bases not matched to a gene: 11. The CDR3 extends over 15 amino acids. This CDR3 reads CSATPSSGEWETQYF. In nucleotides, the CDR3 is TGCAGTGCTACACCATCTAGCGGGGAATGGGAGACCCAGTACTTC.

V and J are TRBV5-1 and TRBJ2-2, with D unresolved. CDR1 is SGHRS, CDR2 YFSETQ, per germline. There are 14 residues in the CDR3. V shed 2 bases and J shed 3 bases, with 8 bases lying between them. CDR3 bases: TGCGCCAGCAGCTTCGGCAGGTACACCGGGGAGCTGTTTTTT. It codes for CASSFGRYTGELFF.

This clonotype was counted ten times or more. This chain uses TRBV6-1 with TRBJ1-1, with a tentative D call TRBD1 (5 bases). Germline V gene lookup returns CDR1 MNHNS and CDR2 SASEGT. V dropped 3 bases and J dropped 3 bases, with 11 bases sitting between them. The CDR3 is 14 amino acids. CDR3 sequence (DNA): TGTGCCAGCAGTGAGTGGGGGACGGACACTGAAGCTTTCTTT. As protein: CASSEWGTDTEAFF.

Note on this clonotype: One junction end disagrees with the germline gene, perhaps due to a read error. The chain combines TRBV12-3 or TRBV12-4 with TRBJ2-5; possible D gene TRBD2, 6 bases. The CDR3 has 12 residues. CDR3 region: CASSFSGLTPYF. The CDR3 coding sequence is TGTGCCAGCAGTTTTAGCGGCCTAACCCCGTACTTC.

This chain uses TRBV20-1 with TRBJ2-2; D is uncertain. The germline CDR1 and CDR2 sequences are DFQATT and SNEGSKA (reference sequence). This CDR3 is built from 16 residues. V was shortened by 0 bases and J by 5 bases, with 16 bases between the two germline ends. In DNA, the CDR3 is TGCAGTGCTAGAGATGCGCGGCTATTCACGACCGGGGAGCTGTTTTTT. Translation: CSARDARLFTTGELFF.

This clonotype occurred a few times. This sequence joins TRBV7-9 and TRBJ2-7; TRBD1 is a possible D gene (6 bases). V was pared by 5 bases and J by 4 bases, with 21 bases between. The germline V gene has CDR1 SEHNR and CDR2 FQNEAQ (reference sequence). The CDR3 covers 16 residues. The CDR3 loop is CASSLRTRDTPYEQYV. The CDR3 coding sequence is TGTGCCAGCAGCCTTAGGACCCGGGACACCCCTTACGAGCAGTACGTC.

This clonotype showed up just a few times. This chain uses TRBV20-1 with TRBJ1-4, with D possibly being TRBD1 (5 bases). V was clipped by 4 bases and J by 8 bases, with 23 bases between them. CDR1 and CDR2 (germline): DFQATT, SNEGSKA (reference sequence). The CDR3 is 16 residues long. The DNA of the CDR3 is TGCAGTGCTACCCGTCCGGGGCGGAGAGGGTGGGAAAAACTGTTTTTT. The encoded protein is CSATRPGRRGWEKLFF.

This clonotype was picked up many times. This chain joins TRBV5-1 and TRBJ2-3; D not resolved. The V gene lost 2 bases and the J gene lost 0 bases, with 7 bases spanning the gap. CDR3 length: 14 residues. Germline V gene lookup returns CDR1 SGHRS and CDR2 YFSETQ. The CDR3 DNA reads as TGCGCCAGCAGCTTACAAACCAGCACAGATACGCAGTATTTT. Amino acid sequence: CASSLQTSTDTQYF.

This sequence joins TRBV9 and TRBJ1-2; TRBD1 matches at 10 bases. Trimming took 4 bases from V and 5 from J; bases not matched to a gene: 5. The germline V gene has CDR1 SGDLS and CDR2 YYNGEE. The CDR3 runs 14 residues. CDR3 sequence (DNA): TGTGCCAGCAGCAGTGGACAGGGGGTTTATGGCTACACCTTC. Translated: CASSSGQGVYGYTF.

This clonotype showed up many times. The chain has TRBV5-8 and TRBJ2-7; 8 nucleotides line up with TRBD1. The CDR3 has 14 amino acids. The trim removed 0 bases at V and 4 bases at J, leaving 3 bases unmatched. Per germline, CDR1 SGHTS and CDR2 YDEGEE. The CDR3 sequence: CASSLDRGWYEQYV. The CDR3 bases are TGTGCCAGCAGCTTGGACAGGGGGTGGTACGAGCAGTACGTC.

This clonotype was seen only a few times. The chain links TRBV5-5 to TRBJ1-1; D is uncertain. Germline CDR1 reads SGHKS; CDR2 reads YYEKEE (reference sequence). The V end lost 4 bases, the J end lost 1 base, and 5 bases lay between the germline ends. The CDR3 sequence is 12 residues long. CDR3 DNA sequence: TGTGCCAGCAGCCCCCCGAACACTGAAGCTTTCTTT. Residues: CASSPPNTEAFF.

The V call is TRBV4-1, the J call TRBJ1-4; possible D gene TRBD1, 5 bases. Trimming pared 4 bases from V and 8 bases from J, leaving 14 bases between. This CDR3 spans 14 amino acids. Germline assignment: CDR1 MGHRA and CDR2 YSYEKL. The CDR3 loop reads CASSRGEVKEKLFF. The DNA for the CDR3 is TGCGCCAGCAGCCGAGGGGAGGTGAAAGAAAAACTGTTTTTT.

The DNA for the CDR3 is TGTGCCAGCAGTTACTCCGCAACCGGCGGTTACAATGAGCAGTTCTTC. It is translated as CASSYSATGGYNEQFF. V gene TRBV6-5 combines with J gene TRBJ2-1; D call uncertain. Trimming stripped 0 bases from V and 4 bases from J, with 13 bases between. CDR1 is MNHEY, CDR2 SVGAGI, per germline. The CDR3 loop spans 16 amino acids.